The 5 T cell receptor beta chains given below trace back to one sample, sequenced in a study of blood T cell repertoires in COVID-19. The method was immunoSEQ multiplex PCR; TCRdb's version includes in-frame clones alone and lacks a portion of them. The sample holds some 180,000 clones, approximately 85% seen once. The source material was peripheral blood. The receptor source for this set is a woman of 80 years or more with COVID-19, enrolled during active disease.

The chain recombines TRBV5-1 with TRBJ2-2, with 8 bases that match TRBD1. The CDR3 totals 18 residues. CDR1 and CDR2 from the germline V gene are SGHRS and YFSETQ. J gave up 1 base and V 2 bases, and 10 bases lay outside the gene matches. CDR3 nucleotides: TGCGCCAGCAGCTTAGAACCGCCCGGGACAGGGAACACCGGGGAGCTGTTTTTT. This gives the protein CASSLEPPGTGNTGELFF.

The V and J genes are TRBV5-1 and TRBJ2-7; no firm D call. The CDR3 sequence is 15 residues long. Germline CDR1 reads SGHRS; CDR2 reads YFSETQ. The V end lost 4 bases, the J end lost 0 bases, and 14 bases lay between the germline ends. The CDR3 region is CASSETFYGSYEQYF. The CDR3 nucleotides are TGCGCCAGCAGCGAGACTTTCTACGGCTCCTACGAGCAGTACTTC.

This rearrangement joins TRBV5-1 to TRBJ2-1; no reliable D call. Trimming left V 6 bases short and J 9 bases short, with 10 bases between. The CDR3 extends over 11 amino acids. Germline V gene lookup returns CDR1 SGHRS and CDR2 YFSETQ. The CDR3 DNA reads TGCGCCAGCACGGTAGCCGGTGAGCAGTTCTTC. Translating it yields CASTVAGEQFF.

The chain employs TRBV2 and TRBJ2-3; 9 nucleotides agree with TRBD2. CDR1 is SNHLY, CDR2 FYNNEI, per germline. V lost 4 bases, J lost 6 bases, and 5 bases stayed unmatched. The CDR3 has 14 amino acids. The CDR3, as DNA: TGTGCCAGCAGTGTCCAGCGGGGGGCGGATACGCAGTATTTT. It encodes CASSVQRGADTQYF.

This sequence joins TRBV12-5 and TRBJ2-3; no clear D gene. Germline V CDR1 and CDR2: LGHNT, FRNRAP. CDR3 size: 13 residues. V dropped 6 bases and J dropped 0 bases, with 7 bases sitting between them. DNA of the CDR3: TGTGCTAGTGGCCCAGGTAGCACAGATACGCAGTATTTT. It encodes CASGPGSTDTQYF.